The 9 T cell receptor beta chains presented below share a single source sample, sequenced in a study of shared clonotypes between healthy human individuals. Sequenced by immunoSEQ multiplex PCR; TCRdb stores in-frame clones only, minus some. The table includes about 1.1 million clones, approximately 80% detected once. The sample comprised memory CD4+ T cells from PBMCs. Stated subset: CD45RA-negative fraction. All receptors come from a man younger than 35 in good health. Some clones in this sample may be carry-over from other donors' samples.

V is TRBV6-5 and J is TRBJ2-5, with D hard to call. The CDR3 spans 15 residues. V was shortened by 0 bases and J by 0 bases, with 8 bases between the two germline ends. Germline-derived CDR1 and CDR2 are MNHEY and SVGAGI. The CDR3 region has the DNA TGTGCCAGCAGTTACTCGACCGGGTACCAAGAGACCCAGTACTTC. Residues: CASSYSTGYQETQYF.

This chain joins TRBV7-3 and TRBJ1-3; 9 nucleotides line up with TRBD1. Germline V gene data show CDR1 as SGHTA and CDR2 as FQGTGA. CDR3 length equals 15 residues. The V gene end was trimmed by 2 bases and the J gene end by 1 base; junction bases not matched to a gene: 0. DNA for the CDR3: TGTGCCAGCAGCTTAGGACAGGGGTCTGGAAACACCATATATTTT. It specifies CASSLGQGSGNTIYF.

The V call is TRBV10-3, the J call TRBJ2-3, with a weak D call TRBD1 (6 bases). Germline V CDR1 and CDR2: ENHRY, SYGVKD. With 4 bases removed from V and 0 bases from J, the gap between germline ends came to 14 bases. The CDR3 is 16 residues long. As DNA, the CDR3 is TGTGCCATCAGTGGGAAAGCGGACAGTAGCACAGATACGCAGTATTTT. It translates to CAISGKADSSTDTQYF.

This clone appeared a single time. The chain combines TRBV9 with TRBJ2-7; possible D gene TRBD1, 5 bases. CDR3 length equals 16 residues. Germline V CDR1 and CDR2: SGDLS, YYNGEE. V lost 0 bases, J lost 1 base, and 14 bases lay in between. The CDR3 sequence is CASSVGLGHTSYEQYF. CDR3 coding DNA: TGTGCCAGCAGCGTAGGTTTAGGACATACATCCTACGAGCAGTACTTC.

This clone has just a few counts. The chain links TRBV27 to TRBJ2-5; a weak D match, TRBD2 (5 bases). The V and J ends lost 5 bases and 2 bases respectively, with 21 bases between them. Germline V gives CDR1 MNHEY, CDR2 SMNVEV (reference sequence). The CDR3 runs 17 residues. CDR3 coding DNA: TGTGCCAGCAGTGTAGGGTCTCGAATAGGACTTCAAGAGACCCAGTACTTC. Translating it yields CASSVGSRIGLQETQYF.

This clone was counted between two and nine times. The gene calls are TRBV11-2 and TRBJ1-1; D ambiguous. CDR1 SGHAT and CDR2 FQNNGV come from the germline V gene. V was cut by 5 bases and J by 5 bases, with 9 bases left in between. The CDR3 is 12 residues long. CDR3 coding DNA: TGTGCCAGCAGCACGAGAGGGACTGAAGCTTTCTTT. Translation: CASSTRGTEAFF. The complete variable domain, with remaining parts taken from reference TRBV11-2 and TRBJ1-1, reads EAGVAQSPRYKIIEKRQSVAFWCNPISGHATLYWYQQILGQGPKLLIQFQNNGVVDDSQLPKDRFSAERLKGVDSTLKIQPAKLEDSAVYLCASSTRGTEAFFGQGTRLTVV.

The chain carries TRBV7-2 and TRBJ2-4, with D unclear. Trimming cost V 5 bases and J 7 bases, with 15 bases left between them. CDR3 size: 14 residues. Germline V gene lookup returns CDR1 SGHTA and CDR2 FQGNSA. The CDR3 coding sequence is TGTGCCAGCAGCCCGGCCCGGGCGCAGAACATTCAGTACTTC. This sequence encodes CASSPARAQNIQYF.

This clone was counted a few times. This chain joins TRBV28 and TRBJ1-5; tentative D call: TRBD1 (5 bases). This CDR3 contains 15 residues. V was trimmed by 9 bases and J by 7 bases, leaving 22 bases between them. The germline CDR1 and CDR2 sequences are MDHEN and SYDVKM. Written as DNA, the CDR3 is TGTGCCAGTACGTCTTGGGCAGGGATCGGCCAGCCCCAGCATTTT. It yields the protein CASTSWAGIGQPQHF.

The V and J genes are TRBV7-2 and TRBJ2-7; perhaps D is TRBD1 or TRBD2 (5 bases each). CDR3 length equals 15 residues. V gave up 3 bases and J gave up 4 bases, with 16 bases separating them. Germline-derived CDR1 and CDR2 are SGHTA and FQGNSA. The CDR3 protein is CASSLGFRDPYEQYF. As DNA, the CDR3 is TGTGCCAGCAGCTTGGGGTTCAGGGACCCTTACGAGCAGTACTTC.